This TCR beta chain was obtained from a study of T cell repertoires in cytomegalovirus infection. The CDR3 runs 13 residues. Germline V CDR1 and CDR2: DFQATT, SNEGSKA (reference sequence). V lost 3 bases and J 6 bases, leaving 14 bases between the germline ends. From the reads, TCRdb called clonotypes with MiXCR, one entry per CDR3 protein. The sample includes 200,000 to 300,000 distinct CDR3 sequences, 6% to 8% of them seen just once. The J gene is TRBJ2-5, the V gene TRBV20-1; maybe TRBD2 (6 bases). The sequenced material came from PBMCs. The origin of this receptor is a human donor in good health (CMV status not recorded). Some clones in this sample may be carry-over from other donors' samples. As DNA, the CDR3 is TGCAGTGCTAGGTCGGGGGTGGAACAGACCCAGTACTTC. Encoded protein: CSARSGVEQTQYF.